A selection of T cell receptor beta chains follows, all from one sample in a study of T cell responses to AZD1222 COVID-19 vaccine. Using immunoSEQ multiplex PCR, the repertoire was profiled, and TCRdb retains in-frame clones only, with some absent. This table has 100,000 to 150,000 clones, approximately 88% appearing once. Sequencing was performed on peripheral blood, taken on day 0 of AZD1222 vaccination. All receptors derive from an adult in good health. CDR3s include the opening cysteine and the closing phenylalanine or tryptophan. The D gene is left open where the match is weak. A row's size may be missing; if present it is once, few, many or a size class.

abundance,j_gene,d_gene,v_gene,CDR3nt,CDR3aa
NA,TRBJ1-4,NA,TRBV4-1,TGCGCCAGCAGCCCCCAAACCCGAGCGTCGACTGAAAAACTGTTTTTT,CASSPQTRASTEKLFF
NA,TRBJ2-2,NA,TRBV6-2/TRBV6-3,TGTGCCAGCAGTTACATGGGGGGCGATGCCGGGGAGCTGTTTTTT,CASSYMGGDAGELFF
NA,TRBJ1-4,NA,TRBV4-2,TGTGCCAGCAGCCAAGGTTCGGACACCCCTAATGAAAAACTGTTTTTT,CASSQGSDTPNEKLFF
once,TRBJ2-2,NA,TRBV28,TGTGCCAGCAGTTTATTTCCAGGGGCGAACACCGGGGAGCTGTTTTTT,CASSLFPGANTGELFF
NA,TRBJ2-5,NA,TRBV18,TGTGCCAGCTCACCCCCTAGCAGAGAAGAGACCCAGTACTTC,CASSPPSREETQYF
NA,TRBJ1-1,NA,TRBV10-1,TGCGCCAGCAGTCAAGGTTGGGGGAACACTGAAGCTTTCTTT,CASSQGWGNTEAFF
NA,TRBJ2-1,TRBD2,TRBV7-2,TGTGCCAGCAGCTCTAGCGGGGGAAATTACAATGAGCAGTTCTTC,CASSSSGGNYNEQFF
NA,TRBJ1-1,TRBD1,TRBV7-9,TGTGCCAGCAGTCAAGTCAACAGGGGGCGGACTGAAGCTTTCTTT,CASSQVNRGRTEAFF
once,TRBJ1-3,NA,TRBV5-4,TGTGCCAGCAGCTTTGGGGGTGTCAGCTCTGGAAACACCATATATTTT,CASSFGGVSSGNTIYF
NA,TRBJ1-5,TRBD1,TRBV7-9,TGTGCCAGCAGCCTCGGTACAGGGGATCAGCCCCAGCATTTT,CASSLGTGDQPQHF
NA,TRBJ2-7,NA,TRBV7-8,TGTGCCAGCAGCCGCCAGGGACCCTACGAGCAGTACTTC,CASSRQGPYEQYF
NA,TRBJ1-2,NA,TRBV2,TGTGCCAGCAGTGAAGGGGCAGGGTTCGATGGCTACACCTTC,CASSEGAGFDGYTF
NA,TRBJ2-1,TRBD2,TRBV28,TGTGCCAGCAGCCGGACTAGCGGGTTCTATGAGCAGTTCTTC,CASSRTSGFYEQFF
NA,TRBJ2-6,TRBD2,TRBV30,TGTGCCTGGAGTCCACCCGGGACTAGGAGGGCCAACGTCCTGACTTTC,CAWSPPGTRRANVLTF
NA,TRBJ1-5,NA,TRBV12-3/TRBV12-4,TGTGCCAGCAGTTACGTGTCTCAGCCCCAGCATTTT,CASSYVSQPQHF
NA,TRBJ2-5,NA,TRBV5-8,TGTGCCAGCAGCCCCCCCGGGCGCGAGACCCAGTACTTC,CASSPPGRETQYF
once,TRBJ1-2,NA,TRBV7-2,TGTGCCAGCAGCCCTAGGGTTAGGGATAACTATGGCTACACCTTC,CASSPRVRDNYGYTF
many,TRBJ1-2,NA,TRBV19,TGTGCCACAGGCCCTGGCTACACCTTC,CATGPGYTF
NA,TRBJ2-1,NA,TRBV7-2,TGTGCCAGCAGATTAGAGTGGGGGGCCTACAATGAGCAGTTCTTC,CASRLEWGAYNEQFF
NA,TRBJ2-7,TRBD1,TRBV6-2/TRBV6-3,TGTGCCAGCAGTCCGGACAGGCCGAAGCAGTACTTC,CASSPDRPKQYF
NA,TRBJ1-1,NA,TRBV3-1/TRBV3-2,TGTGCCAGCAGCCCCGCGATGAACACTGAAGCTTTCTTT,CASSPAMNTEAFF
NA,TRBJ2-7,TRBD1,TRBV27,TGTGCCAGCAGTACGGACAGGGCTCCCTGGTACGAGCAGTACTTC,CASSTDRAPWYEQYF
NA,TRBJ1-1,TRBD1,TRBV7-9,TGTGCCAGCAGCTTAGCAGGGGGCGCCCGCACTGAAGCTTTCTTT,CASSLAGGARTEAFF
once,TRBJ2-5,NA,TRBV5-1,TGCGCCAGCAGCTTGGGGTCTAGCGAAGAGACCCAGTACTTC,CASSLGSSEETQYF
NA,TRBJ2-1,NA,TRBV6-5,TGTGCCAGCAGTCAGAGGCGGGACTCCTACAATGAGCAGTTCTTC,CASSQRRDSYNEQFF
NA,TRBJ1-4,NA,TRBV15,TGTGCCACCAGCCGTCTGGGGAGCTTTAATGAAAAACTGTTTTTT,CATSRLGSFNEKLFF
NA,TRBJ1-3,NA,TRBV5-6,TGTGCCAGCAGCCCGGCAGGAGGACGAAACACCATATATTTT,CASSPAGGRNTIYF
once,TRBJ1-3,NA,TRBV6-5,TGTGCCAGCAGTTACAGCAGGTCTGGAAACACCATATATTTT,CASSYSRSGNTIYF
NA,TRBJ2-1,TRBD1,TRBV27,TGTGCCAGCACCCGTTACAAGGCAGGGGGTACTGAGCAGTTCTTC,CASTRYKAGGTEQFF
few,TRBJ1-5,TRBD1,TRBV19,TGTGCCAGTAACGACAGGGTAGAACAGCCCCAGCATTTT,CASNDRVEQPQHF
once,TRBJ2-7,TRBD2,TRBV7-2,TGTGCCAGCAGCCCAGACCGGACTAGGGAGATCTACGAGCAGTACTTC,CASSPDRTREIYEQYF
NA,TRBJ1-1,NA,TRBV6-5,TGTGCCAGCAGTTCCTTCGACAGAACTGAAGCTTTCTTT,CASSSFDRTEAFF
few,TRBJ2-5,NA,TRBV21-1,TGTGCCAGCAGCAAGCCGAAGAACCAAGAGACCCAGTACTTC,CASSKPKNQETQYF
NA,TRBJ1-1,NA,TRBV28,TGTGCCACCGCCACGGCTCAAGGAAACACTGAAGCTTTCTTT,CATATAQGNTEAFF
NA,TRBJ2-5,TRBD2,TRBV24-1,TGTGCCACCAGTGATGCGGGACTAGCGGGAGCAGGGGAGACCCAGTACTTC,CATSDAGLAGAGETQYF
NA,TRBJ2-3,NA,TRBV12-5,TGTGCTAGTGGTCCGTCGTCCGCGGGAGATACGCAGTATTTT,CASGPSSAGDTQYF
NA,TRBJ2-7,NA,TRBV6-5,TGTGCCTCGGGACCGCTTACCTCCTACGAGCAGTACTTC,CASGPLTSYEQYF
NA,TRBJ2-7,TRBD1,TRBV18,TGTGCCAGCTCACAGGGGACAGGGGCTTACGAGCAGTACTTC,CASSQGTGAYEQYF
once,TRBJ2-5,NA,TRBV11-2,TGTGCCAGCAGCTATTGGGGAGAGACCCAGTACTTC,CASSYWGETQYF
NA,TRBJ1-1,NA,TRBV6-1,TGTGCCAGCAGAAGATCCGGGACGGAGAACACTGAAGCTTTCTTT,CASRRSGTENTEAFF
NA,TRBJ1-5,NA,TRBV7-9,TGTGCCAGCAGCTTAGTGGGTGGGGGGAATCAGCCCCAGCATTTT,CASSLVGGGNQPQHF
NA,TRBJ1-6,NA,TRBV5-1,TGCGCCAGCAGCTTAGAACAGCAAAATTCACCCCTCCACTTT,CASSLEQQNSPLHF
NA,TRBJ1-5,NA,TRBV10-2,TGCGCCAGCACCCCCCTTAGCGGGGACAATCAGCCCCAGCATTTT,CASTPLSGDNQPQHF
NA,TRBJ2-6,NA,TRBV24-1,TGTGCCACCAGTGATCCCGGCTCTGGGGCCAACGTCCTGACTTTC,CATSDPGSGANVLTF
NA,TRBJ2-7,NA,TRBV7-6,TGTGCCAGCAGCTCTCGCCTGGGGACGACGTACTACGAGCAGTACTTC,CASSSRLGTTYYEQYF
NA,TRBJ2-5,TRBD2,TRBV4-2,TGTGCCAGCAGCCAAGAGGCGGGGGCGCGGACTAGCGGGGGCCTTAAGAGAACCCAGTACTTC,CASSQEAGARTSGGLKRTQYF
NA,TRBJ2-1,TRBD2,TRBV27,TGTGCCAGCAGTTCTCGACTAGCGGAGACGGGCAATGAGCAGTTCTTC,CASSSRLAETGNEQFF
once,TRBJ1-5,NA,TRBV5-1,TGCGCCAGCAGCTTGGCAGGGACTCAGCCCCAGCATTTT,CASSLAGTQPQHF
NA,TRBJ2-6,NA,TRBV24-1,TGTGCCACCAGTGACCCCCTCAGAGGTGGGGCCAACGTCCTGACTTTC,CATSDPLRGGANVLTF
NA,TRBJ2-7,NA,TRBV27,TGTGCCAGCGTAAACTACGGGGATAGCTCCTACGAGCAGTACTTC,CASVNYGDSSYEQYF
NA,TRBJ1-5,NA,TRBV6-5,TGTGCCAGCAGTTACTCGAGTTACCAGCCCCAGCATTTT,CASSYSSYQPQHF
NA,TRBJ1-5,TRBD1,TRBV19,TGTGCCACTCGGTCGGGGACAGGGTTTTTGGGCAATCAGCCCCAGCATTTT,CATRSGTGFLGNQPQHF
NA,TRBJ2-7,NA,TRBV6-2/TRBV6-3,TGTGCCAGCAGCCTTATGGCAGGATCTTTTTACGAGCAGTACTTC,CASSLMAGSFYEQYF
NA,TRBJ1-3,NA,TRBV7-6,TGTGCCAGCAGCTTAGAAGCTCAAGTATCCGGAAACACCATATATTTT,CASSLEAQVSGNTIYF
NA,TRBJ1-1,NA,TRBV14,TGTGCCAGCAGCCAAGTAGGGGCCGGTGAAGCTTTCTTT,CASSQVGAGEAFF
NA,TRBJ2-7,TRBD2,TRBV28,TGTGCCAGCAGTTTTCCATACTGGACTAGCGGCCACGAGCAGTACTTC,CASSFPYWTSGHEQYF
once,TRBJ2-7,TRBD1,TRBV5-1,TGCGCCAGCAGCTTCCGGGACAGGGGAAGGGAGCAGTACTTC,CASSFRDRGREQYF